This entry describes one T cell receptor beta chain. Antigen: not known. These data belong to a study of T cells in localized non-small cell lung cancer. This table comes from immunoSEQ multiplex PCR, and its TCRdb copy is limited to in-frame clones, with some not included. Seen here are some 17,000 clones, 90% observed once, and the top ten hold 1.2%. CDR1 and CDR2 (germline): SQVTM, ANQGSEA. Germline trimming cut 4 bases from V and 5 bases from J; bases unmatched to any gene: 10. The CDR3 length is 15 residues. Study-level results: Among the tissues sampled, uninvolved adjacent lung had the highest T cell clonality, above tumor. Detection in adjacent lung was observed for a median around 50 of the top 100 tumor clones.

The chain couples TRBV29-1 to TRBJ2-5; TRBD1 matches at 10 bases. The receptor was derived from a woman aged 35 to 69 with stage III lung adenocarcinoma. Sequences were derived from peripheral blood mononuclear cells, sampled before any cancer treatment. Here the CDR3 DNA reads TGCAGCGTTGGTTCCGGGACAGGGGTAGGGGAGACCCAGTACTTC. Translating it yields CSVGSGTGVGETQYF.